The rows below give T cell receptor beta chains drawn from one sample of a study of radiotherapy plus CTLA-4 blockade in lung cancer. The repertoire was sequenced with immunoSEQ multiplex PCR; TCRdb's copy has only in-frame clones and lacks some. Among some 30,000 clones listed, around 80% were seen once. Sample: peripheral blood, taken from a patient treated with radiotherapy plus ipilimumab. These receptors originate from a human donor with non-small cell lung cancer who had stable disease on radiotherapy plus ipilimumab. CDR3s include the opening cysteine and the closing phenylalanine or tryptophan. D genes are given only for firm matches. Clone size is stated in some rows and not others, as once, few, many or a class when expanded.

d_call	v_call	clone_size	j_call	cdr3_nt	cdr3_aa
NA	TRBV10-1	NA	TRBJ1-3	TGCGCCAGCGCCGAGCAGCAGGCTGGAAACACCATATATTTT	CASAEQQAGNTIYF
NA	TRBV19	NA	TRBJ1-1	TGTGCCAGTAGTAGTGGGGGTGGGCATACTGAAGCTTTCTTT	CASSSGGGHTEAFF
TRBD1	TRBV5-5	NA	TRBJ1-2	TGTGCCAGCAGCTTGGAGGGGGCAGGGTCCTATGGCTACACCTTC	CASSLEGAGSYGYTF
TRBD1	TRBV5-1	NA	TRBJ1-6	TGCGCCAGCAGCTTAACGGCAGTGGGACAGCGTGGACCCCTCCACTTT	CASSLTAVGQRGPLHF
NA	TRBV9	NA	TRBJ1-4	TGTGCCAGCAGCGTAGGGGCGGGGGCTAATGAAAAACTGTTTTTT	CASSVGAGANEKLFF
NA	TRBV7-2	NA	TRBJ2-7	TGTGCCAGCTTGGCGGGCGGCTTACCCTACGAGCAGTACTTC	CASLAGGLPYEQYF
NA	TRBV11-2	NA	TRBJ2-2	TGTGCCAGCAGCTTTGGCATTAACACCGGGGAGCTGTTTTTT	CASSFGINTGELFF
NA	TRBV5-4	once	TRBJ1-1	TGTGCCAGCAGCGCTTTAGGAAGGGACACTGAAGCTTTCTTT	CASSALGRDTEAFF
NA	TRBV5-1	NA	TRBJ1-3	TGCGCCAGCACTACGGGCTCTGGAAACACCATATATTTT	CASTTGSGNTIYF
TRBD1	TRBV6-1	few	TRBJ2-5	TGTGCCAGCACTCCCACAGGGGTCCAAGAGACCCAGTACTTC	CASTPTGVQETQYF
NA	TRBV6-5	NA	TRBJ1-6	TGTGCCAGCAGTTCGGGCCAGGTTAATTCACCCCTCCACTTT	CASSSGQVNSPLHF
TRBD2	TRBV9	NA	TRBJ2-3	TGTGCCAGCAGCGGGGCGGGGGTAAGCACAGATACGCAGTATTTT	CASSGAGVSTDTQYF
NA	TRBV27	once	TRBJ2-6	TGTGCCAGCAGTTGGCAAACTGGGGCCAACGTCCTGACTTTC	CASSWQTGANVLTF
TRBD1	TRBV7-3	NA	TRBJ2-2	TGTGCCAGCAGCAGGGACAGGTCGTCCGGGGAGCTGTTTTTT	CASSRDRSSGELFF
TRBD1	TRBV5-1	NA	TRBJ2-7	TGCGCCAGCAGCTTAGGGACAGTCAACGAGCAGTACTTC	CASSLGTVNEQYF
NA	TRBV5-1	NA	TRBJ2-6	TGCGCCAGCAGCGGGGGGACAGACCCTGGGGCCAACGTCCTGACTTTC	CASSGGTDPGANVLTF
NA	TRBV5-1	few	TRBJ1-2	TGCGCCAGCAGCTTGTTTCCGGGGGGATCCTATGGCTACACCTTC	CASSLFPGGSYGYTF
TRBD2	TRBV7-3	NA	TRBJ2-5	TGTGCCAGCAGCCCCCTCGGCGGGGGTTCCTGGGAGACCCAGTACTTC	CASSPLGGGSWETQYF
TRBD1	TRBV30	NA	TRBJ2-7	TGTGCCCGCGGGACAGGGGCCTACGAGCAGTACTTC	CARGTGAYEQYF
TRBD1	TRBV7-6	NA	TRBJ2-3	TGTGCCAGCAGCTTAGGATTTCCGGGACAGGGTACAGATACGCAGTATTTT	CASSLGFPGQGTDTQYF
NA	TRBV10-2	NA	TRBJ1-5	TGCGCCAGCAGTGAGTCCTTCTCCAGTCAGCCCCAGCATTTT	CASSESFSSQPQHF
NA	TRBV28	NA	TRBJ1-5	TGTGCCACCGGGGGACGCGGCAATCAGCCCCAGCATTTT	CATGGRGNQPQHF
NA	TRBV28	NA	TRBJ1-1	TGTGCCAGCAGTTTTCAATCCCGCCCAGGGGACACTGAAGCTTTCTTT	CASSFQSRPGDTEAFF
NA	TRBV23-1	NA	TRBJ1-1	TGCGCCAGCAGTCAATGCGAGGGGATGAACACTGAAGCTTTCTTT	CASSQCEGMNTEAFF
TRBD2	TRBV6-1	NA	TRBJ2-7	TGTGCCAGCAGTTCGGGACTAGCCCAACACTACGAGCAGTACTTC	CASSSGLAQHYEQYF
NA	TRBV19	NA	TRBJ2-7	TGTGCCAGTACCCCAGGGCAGATTTCCTACGAGCAGTACTTC	CASTPGQISYEQYF
TRBD1	TRBV5-1	once	TRBJ2-6	TGCGCCAGCAGCTTGGGACAGGGGGCAAGTGGGGCCAACGTCCTGACTTTC	CASSLGQGASGANVLTF
TRBD1	TRBV14	few	TRBJ2-7	TGTGCCAGCAGCCAACGGACAGGGCCGTACGAGCAGTACTTC	CASSQRTGPYEQYF
NA	TRBV23-1	NA	TRBJ2-5	TGCGCCAGCAGTCAATCGGGACAAGAGACCCAGTACTTC	CASSQSGQETQYF
NA	TRBV7-9	NA	TRBJ1-1	TGTGCCAGCAGCTTCTCGAGGGCTGAAGCTTTCTTT	CASSFSRAEAFF
TRBD1	TRBV2	NA	TRBJ1-4	TGTGCCAGCAGTGGACAGACAGGGTTTGAAAAACTGTTTTTT	CASSGQTGFEKLFF
TRBD2	TRBV5-1	NA	TRBJ2-3	TGCGCCAGCAGCTTGGCCGGGACTAGCGGCACAGATACGCAGTATTTT	CASSLAGTSGTDTQYF
TRBD2	TRBV5-1	NA	TRBJ2-2	TGCGCCAGCAACTCCGGACTAGGAGCTATAGCCGGGGAGCTGTTTTTT	CASNSGLGAIAGELFF
NA	TRBV5-1	NA	TRBJ2-5	TGCGCCAGCGGTGGTTCATCTAGCGAAGGGAAGACCCAGTACTTC	CASGGSSSEGKTQYF
NA	TRBV6-1	NA	TRBJ1-5	TGTGCCAGCAGGGCAGAAAGGGGGAATCAGCCCCAGCATTTT	CASRAERGNQPQHF
TRBD1	TRBV7-3	NA	TRBJ1-6	TGTGCCAGCAGTACAGGGGGCCTGGATTCACCCCTCCACTTT	CASSTGGLDSPLHF
NA	TRBV2	once	TRBJ1-5	TGTGCCAGCAAAGGGTATAGCAATCAGCCCCAGCATTTT	CASKGYSNQPQHF
TRBD1	TRBV25-1	NA	TRBJ1-2	TGTGCCAGCAAGACGGGACAGGGTGATGGCTACACCTTC	CASKTGQGDGYTF
NA	TRBV4-3	few	TRBJ1-2	TGCGCCAGCAGCCAGACAAGACACTCCTCCTATGGCTACACCTTC	CASSQTRHSSYGYTF
NA	TRBV30	NA	TRBJ1-2	TGTGCCTGGAGTGTACTGGGCCCTCTAGGGGGCTACACCTTC	CAWSVLGPLGGYTF
NA	TRBV6-1	NA	TRBJ1-2	TGTGCCAGCAGTGAAGCGGTGGAGGGTCGGTACTATGGCTACACCTTC	CASSEAVEGRYYGYTF
NA	TRBV10-3	NA	TRBJ2-2	TGTGCCATCAGTGAGTCACTAGTGGGCGGGGAGCTGTTTTTT	CAISESLVGGELFF
NA	TRBV6-6	NA	TRBJ1-4	TGTGCCAGCAATTTCCCTCAGGGCCGGGAAAAACTGTTTTTT	CASNFPQGREKLFF
NA	TRBV7-6	NA	TRBJ1-5	TGTGCCAGCAGCTTAAGGCAGGGGAATAGCAATCAGCCCCAGCATTTT	CASSLRQGNSNQPQHF
NA	TRBV7-9	NA	TRBJ1-1	TGTGCCAGCAGCTTAACGAACACTGAAGCTTTCTTT	CASSLTNTEAFF
TRBD2	TRBV6-6	NA	TRBJ2-1	TGTGCCAGCAGTTACTCGGCGTTAGCGGGGGGGCAGTTCTTC	CASSYSALAGGQFF
TRBD2	TRBV9	NA	TRBJ2-5	TGTGCCAGCAGCCCCGGAGGGTCTAGCGGGGTCTTGGGGGAGACCCAGTACTTC	CASSPGGSSGVLGETQYF
NA	TRBV7-8	NA	TRBJ1-1	TGTGCCAGCAGCTTAGCGGAACGACGAGAAGCTTTCTTT	CASSLAERREAFF
NA	TRBV2	NA	TRBJ1-2	TGTGCCAGCAGTCCAGAGAACTATGGCTACACCTTC	CASSPENYGYTF
TRBD1	TRBV15	few	TRBJ2-5	TGTGCCACCAGCAGAGATCGGGACAGCCAAGCTACCCAGTACTTC	CATSRDRDSQATQYF
NA	TRBV6-5	few	TRBJ2-7	TGTGCCAGCAGTTACGGACAGTCAGGCACTTACGAGCAGTACTTC	CASSYGQSGTYEQYF
NA	TRBV18	NA	TRBJ1-1	TGTGCCAGCTCACCACCGAACAACATGAACACTGAAGCTTTCTTT	CASSPPNNMNTEAFF
NA	TRBV27	once	TRBJ1-5	TGTGCCAGCAGTTTGAATCGGGGTGGTCAGCCCCAGCATTTT	CASSLNRGGQPQHF
TRBD1	TRBV18	NA	TRBJ1-5	TGTGCCAGCTCACCACGGGGACAGAGCAATCAGCCCCAGCATTTT	CASSPRGQSNQPQHF
TRBD1	TRBV5-5	few	TRBJ2-3	TGTGCCAGCAGCCCCTCCGGGACAGGGGAACCATGGACGCAGTATTTT	CASSPSGTGEPWTQYF
NA	TRBV2	NA	TRBJ1-4	TGTGCCAGCAGACTGAGTGGTTTGTTAGAAAAACTGTTTTTT	CASRLSGLLEKLFF
TRBD1	TRBV25-1	NA	TRBJ1-5	TGTGCCAGCAGTGAAGCACAGGGGCGAGGCAATCAGCCCCAGCATTTT	CASSEAQGRGNQPQHF
NA	TRBV28	NA	TRBJ1-1	TGTGCCAGCAGACTAGGGTCTGAAGCTTTCTTT	CASRLGSEAFF
TRBD1	TRBV5-1	NA	TRBJ1-2	TGCGCCAGCAGCTTGACCGGGACAGGGAATGGCTACACCTTC	CASSLTGTGNGYTF
NA	TRBV5-1	NA	TRBJ2-2	TGCGCCAGCAGGGAAAACACCGGGGAGCTGTTTTTT	CASRENTGELFF